The clone carrying this T cell receptor (beta chain) was counted only a few times. The junction differs from germline at one of its ends, possibly a read error. This entry comes from a study of T cell changes during pregnancy in multiple sclerosis. Measured with immunoSEQ multiplex PCR; TCRdb has only the in-frame clones, and not every one. Here the sample spans tens of thousands of clones, roughly 92% being singletons. Germline assignment: CDR1 SNHLY and CDR2 FYNNEI. The CDR3 has 11 amino acids. Here the sequenced sample was CD4+ T cells from peripheral blood mononuclear cells, taken before pregnancy. The source is a female donor with multiple sclerosis, enrolled in a pregnancy study. The chain uses TRBV2 and TRBJ2-4, with 7 bases lining up with TRBD1. The CDR3 bases are TGTGCCAGCAGTGATTGGGGACAGATAGACTTC. This sequence encodes CASSDWGQIDF.